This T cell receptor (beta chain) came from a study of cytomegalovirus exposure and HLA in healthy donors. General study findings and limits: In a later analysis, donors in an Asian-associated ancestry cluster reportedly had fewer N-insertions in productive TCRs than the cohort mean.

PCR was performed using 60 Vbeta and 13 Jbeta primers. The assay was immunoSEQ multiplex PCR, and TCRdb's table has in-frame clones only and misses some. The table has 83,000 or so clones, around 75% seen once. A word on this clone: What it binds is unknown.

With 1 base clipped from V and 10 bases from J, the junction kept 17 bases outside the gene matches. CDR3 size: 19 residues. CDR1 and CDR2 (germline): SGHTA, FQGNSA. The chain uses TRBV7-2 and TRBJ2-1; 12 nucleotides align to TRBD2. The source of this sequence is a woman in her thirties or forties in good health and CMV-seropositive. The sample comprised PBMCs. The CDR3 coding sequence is TGTGCCAGCAGCTTAGGCCGACTCGGACTAGCGGGACGCAGGGGGGAGCAGTTCTTC. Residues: CASSLGRLGLAGRRGEQFF.